The clone carrying this TCR beta chain was counted a few times. Study processing details: Reference gene primer amplification in the assay estimated nucleated cell counts. Profiled with immunoSEQ multiplex PCR; TCRdb holds only in-frame clones, not every one. The V and J calls and clone size are taken from that table; D and trimming were inferred from the DNA. The sample yields around 300,000 clones, 65% to 90% seen once. V lost 2 bases and J lost 2; bases outside the gene matches: 9. Germline loops: CDR1 ENHRY, CDR2 SYGVKD. The CDR3 totals 18 residues. This sample was taken from a study of blood T cell repertoires in COVID-19. On the study more broadly: The United States, Italy and Spain provided the acute and convalescent COVID-19 samples. The analysed material was cDNA or gDNA that came from T cells, B-cell-depleted T cells, or PBMCs.

The clonotype comes from a human donor in a cohort sampled during active COVID-19. The V and J genes are TRBV10-3 and TRBJ2-4, with 10 bases fitting TRBD1. Sequenced input: peripheral blood. CDR3 sequence: CAISEGRGQGMTKNIQYF. Here the CDR3 DNA reads TGTGCCATCAGTGAGGGTAGGGGACAGGGGATGACCAAAAACATTCAGTACTTC.